These 27 T cell receptor beta chains were all obtained from the same sample, sequenced in a study of T-cell memory formation after mild COVID-19. TCRdb fed the 5' RACE reads into MiXCR, producing one record per CDR3 protein. The sample contains fewer than 200,000 distinct CDR3 sequences, about 18% of which appear only once. Sequences were obtained from PBMCs or a T cell subset sorted from them (not recorded which). The receptors shown here come from a man younger than 30 who had mild COVID-19 (a few samples of this study predate the infection). Cell type and time point are not known.

V and J are TRBV10-3 and TRBJ1-6; D unclear. This CDR3 is built from 13 residues. The V end lost 3 bases, the J end lost 11 bases, and 11 bases lay between the germline ends. CDR1 and CDR2 from the germline V gene are ENHRY and SYGVKD. CDR3 region: CAISDPGMAPLHF. The CDR3 bases are TGTGCCATCAGTGATCCGGGGATGGCACCCCTCCACTTT.

The V gene is TRBV4-3, the J gene TRBJ1-3; 10 nucleotides agree with TRBD1. V lost 5 bases, J lost 0 bases, and 13 bases stayed unmatched. The V gene's germline CDR1 is LGHNA and CDR2 YSLEER. The CDR3 has 19 residues. CDR3 DNA: TGCGCCAGCAGCTTAACCGGGACAGGGGCCAAAGGCTCTGGAAACACCATATATTTT. The encoded protein is CASSLTGTGAKGSGNTIYF.

This clonotype was recorded at least ten times. The genes are TRBV28 and TRBJ1-4; no clear D gene. V shed 10 bases and J shed 5 bases, with 5 bases lying between them. CDR1 MDHEN and CDR2 SYDVKM come from the germline V gene. CDR3 size: 10 residues. The CDR3 DNA sequence: TGTGCCACCCTCAATGAAAAACTGTTTTTT. This gives the protein CATLNEKLFF.

This clonotype came up a few times. In DNA form, the CDR3 reads TGTGCCAGCAGTGAGTCAGGAGGCAATGAGCAGTTCTTC. Translation gives CASSESGGNEQFF. The chain joins TRBV2 to TRBJ2-1; TRBD2 is a possible D gene (5 bases). V lost 3 bases and J 6 bases, leaving 9 bases between the germline ends. Germline V gene data show CDR1 as SNHLY and CDR2 as FYNNEI. CDR3 length: 13 amino acids.

This clonotype was recorded at least ten times. The chain carries TRBV10-3 and TRBJ2-7; D is possibly TRBD1 (6 bases). The length of the CDR3 is 12 residues. The germline gives CDR1 ENHRY, CDR2 SYGVKD. Between the trimmed V and J ends, which lost 5 bases and 3 bases, there was a span of 8 bases. The CDR3 sequence: CAISPTGYEQYV. CDR3 nucleotide sequence: TGTGCCATCAGTCCGACAGGCTACGAGCAGTACGTC.

This clonotype was recorded a few times. This chain connects TRBV11-1 to TRBJ2-5; D is ambiguous. The germline CDR1 and CDR2 sequences are SGHAT and FQDESV (reference sequence). The CDR3 has 13 amino acids. V was pared by 5 bases and J by 4 bases, with 11 bases between. CDR3 bases: TGTGCCAGCAGCCCGACTGGGTTAGAGACCCAGTACTTC. Protein product: CASSPTGLETQYF.

The genes are TRBV6-5 and TRBJ2-3; D is undetermined. V lost 2 bases and J 6 bases, leaving 3 bases between the germline ends. Germline CDR1 is MNHEY and CDR2 is SVGAGI. CDR3 length equals 11 residues. CDR3 DNA sequence: TGTGCCAGCAGTTACAGGGATACGCAGTATTTT. This translates into CASSYRDTQYF.

The gene calls are TRBV28 and TRBJ1-6, with D unclear. CDR1 and CDR2 (germline): MDHEN, SYDVKM. Trimming removed 7 bases at V and 3 bases at J, with 13 bases between. CDR3 length: 15 amino acids. The CDR3 DNA sequence: TGTGCCAGCACCCCAACACGGCACTATAATTCACCCCTCCACTTT. It is translated as CASTPTRHYNSPLHF.

In this sample, this clonotype turned up a few times. The chain employs TRBV7-6 and TRBJ1-6; possibly TRBD1 for D (5 bases). Germline V gene lookup returns CDR1 SGHVS and CDR2 FNYEAQ. The CDR3 covers 14 residues. The V end lost 1 base, the J end lost 9 bases, and 10 bases lay between the germline ends. As DNA, the CDR3 is TGTGCCAGCAGCTTAGGGTCCGGGGGTTCACCCCTCCACTTT. Translation: CASSLGSGGSPLHF. The whole variable domain, filled in from reference TRBV7-6 and TRBJ1-6, reads GAGVSQSPRYKVTKRGQDVALRCDPISGHVSLYWYRQALGQGPEFLTYFNYEAQQDKSGLPNDRFSAERPEGSISTLTIQRTEQRDSAMYRCASSLGSGGSPLHFGNGTRLTVT.

This clonotype occurred a few times. The chain has TRBV5-1 and TRBJ2-5; D tentatively fits TRBD1 or TRBD2 (5 bases each). This CDR3 contains 13 residues. The V gene lost 0 bases and the J gene lost 13 bases, with 16 bases spanning the gap. CDR1 SGHRS and CDR2 YFSETQ come from the germline V gene. CDR3 residues: CASSLEGTPLAYF. CDR3 DNA sequence: TGCGCCAGCAGCTTGGAAGGGACCCCCCTCGCGTACTTC.

This chain connects TRBV5-1 to TRBJ1-1; D remains ambiguous. From germline, CDR1 is SGHRS and CDR2 YFSETQ. Trimming shortened V by 0 bases and J by 0 bases, and 12 bases separated the two germline ends. CDR3 length: 16 residues. The CDR3 here is CASSLGLGGMNTEAFF. The CDR3 bases are TGCGCCAGCAGCTTGGGGTTGGGTGGGATGAACACTGAAGCTTTCTTT.

This clonotype was seen a handful of times. The CDR3 DNA follows: TGCAGTGCTCCTTCCCTGGCCAAAAACATTCAGTACTTC. It specifies CSAPSLAKNIQYF. The chain is built from TRBV20-1 and TRBJ2-4; D gene unclear. The V end lost 5 bases, the J end lost 1 base, and 9 bases lay between the germline ends. Germline V gene sequence: CDR1 DFQATT, CDR2 SNEGSKA (reference sequence). The CDR3 covers 13 residues.

This clonotype was seen only a few times. V is TRBV7-7 and J is TRBJ2-2; possibly TRBD2 for D (5 bases). This CDR3 spans 15 amino acids. The V and J ends lost 5 bases and 7 bases respectively, with 17 bases between them. Germline V lookup: CDR1 SSHAT, CDR2 FNYEAQ (reference sequence). Here the CDR3 reads CASSRDHVPGGELFF. CDR3 coding DNA: TGTGCCAGCAGCCGGGATCACGTACCAGGCGGGGAGCTGTTTTTT.

This clonotype showed up just a few times. The chain has TRBV12-3 or TRBV12-4 and TRBJ1-1; 7 bases line up with TRBD1. There are 14 residues in the CDR3. With V trimmed by 6 bases and J by 6 bases, 10 bases remained unmatched. This CDR3 is CASRRDQGGAEAFF. The CDR3 DNA reads as TGTGCCAGCAGGAGAGATCAGGGGGGTGCTGAAGCTTTCTTT.

The chain joins TRBV5-1 to TRBJ1-3; D unclear. CDR3 length equals 14 residues. Germline assignment: CDR1 SGHRS and CDR2 YFSETQ. The V and J ends lost 5 bases and 4 bases respectively, with 13 bases between them. The CDR3 reads CASSAGNQGNTIYF. In DNA, the CDR3 is TGCGCCAGCAGTGCCGGGAACCAGGGAAACACCATATATTTT.

The V call is TRBV19, the J call TRBJ1-1, with D maybe TRBD1 (6 bases). Germline V gene sequence: CDR1 LNHDA, CDR2 SQIVND (reference sequence). Trimming cost V 3 bases and J 0 bases, with 11 bases left between them. The CDR3 loop spans 15 amino acids. In DNA form, the CDR3 reads TGTGCCAGTAGTATCCGCGACAGGTTGAACACTGAAGCTTTCTTT. It is translated as CASSIRDRLNTEAFF. The variable domain in full, completed from reference TRBV19 and TRBJ1-1, reads DGGITQSPKYLFRKEGQNVTLSCEQNLNHDAMYWYRQDPGQGLRLIYYSQIVNDFQKGDIAEGYSVSREKKESFPLTVTSAQKNPTAFYLCASSIRDRLNTEAFFGQGTRLTVV.

This clonotype has more than one count but fewer than ten. The V gene is TRBV2, the J gene TRBJ2-1; maybe TRBD2 (6 bases). The CDR3 has 15 residues. Trimming took 6 bases from V and 4 from J, leaving 16 bases between them. Looked up from germline, CDR1 is SNHLY and CDR2 is FYNNEI. The CDR3 coding sequence is TGTGCCAGCAGCTCTGAGCGCGGGGTGTACAATGAGCAGTTCTTC. Residues: CASSSERGVYNEQFF. The full variable domain, rest sourced from reference TRBV2 and TRBJ2-1, is EPEVTQTPSHQVTQMGQEVILRCVPISNHLYFYWYRQILGQKVEFLVSFYNNEISEKSEIFDDQFSVERPDGSNFTLKIRSTKLEDSAMYFCASSSERGVYNEQFFGPGTRLTVL.

This clonotype was found once. One base away lies a much larger clone, so this may be a sequencing read error. The rearrangement links TRBV20-1 to TRBJ2-3, with 8 bases matching TRBD2. The length of the CDR3 is 13 residues. With V trimmed by 3 bases and J by 2 bases, 1 base remained unmatched. CDR1 is DFQATT and CDR2 is SNEGSKA in the germline V gene (reference sequence). CDR3 amino acids: CSASGGATDTQYF. In DNA, the CDR3 is TGCAGTGCTAGCGGGGGGGCCACAGATACGCAGTATTTT.

This clonotype was detected only a few times. The V gene is TRBV4-3, the J gene TRBJ1-6; D ambiguous. Trimming pared 4 bases from V and 7 bases from J, leaving 17 bases between. The CDR3 contains 16 residues. The germline gives CDR1 LGHNA, CDR2 YSLEER. The CDR3 sequence is CASSLSWTGTNSPLHF. In DNA, the CDR3 is TGCGCCAGCAGCCTATCATGGACCGGTACGAATTCACCCCTCCACTTT.

The sample holds a few counts of this clonotype. V is TRBV7-3 and J is TRBJ2-1; TRBD2 might be the D (6 bases). The length of the CDR3 is 14 residues. Germline V gene data show CDR1 as SGHTA and CDR2 as FQGTGA. V dropped 3 bases and J dropped 0 bases, with 6 bases sitting between them. This CDR3 reads CASSLEGSYNEQFF. CDR3 DNA sequence: TGTGCCAGCAGCTTGGAGGGCTCCTACAATGAGCAGTTCTTC.

This chain uses TRBV4-2 with TRBJ2-1; TRBD1 matches 7 bases. With V trimmed by 1 base and J by 6 bases, 9 bases remained unmatched. There are 16 residues in the CDR3. In germline, CDR1 is LGHNA, CDR2 YNFKEQ. CDR3 nucleotides: TGTGCCAGCAGCCAAGGATCCCTCAGGGGGACCAATGAGCAGTTCTTC. Translation: CASSQGSLRGTNEQFF.

This clonotype appeared a few times. The rearrangement links TRBV3-1 to TRBJ1-2, with D tentatively TRBD1 (5 bases). Germline-derived CDR1 and CDR2 are LGHDT and YNNKEL (reference sequence). The germline V and J ends were trimmed by 6 bases and 0 bases, with 14 bases remaining between them. The CDR3 is 15 residues long. CDR3 sequence: CASRPGRQTNYGYTF. In DNA, the CDR3 is TGTGCCAGCAGACCGGGACGTCAGACTAACTATGGCTACACCTTC. The whole variable domain, filled in from reference TRBV3-1 and TRBJ1-2, reads DTAVSQTPKYLVTQMGNDKSIKCEQNLGHDTMYWYKQDSKKFLKIMFSYNNKELIINETVPNRFSPKSPDKAHLNLHINSLELGDSAVYFCASRPGRQTNYGYTFGSGTRLTVV.

The chain carries TRBV18 and TRBJ2-3; D possibly corresponds to TRBD2 (5 bases). V was clipped by 0 bases and J by 2 bases, with 12 bases between them. The CDR3 totals 16 residues. Germline V gene sequence: CDR1 KGHSH, CDR2 LQKENI. The CDR3 region has the DNA TGTGCCAGCTCACCACCGAGGGCTACAGTCACAGATACGCAGTATTTT. It codes for CASSPPRATVTDTQYF.

The chain links TRBV4-1 to TRBJ2-1; D gene ambiguous. Germline CDR1 is MGHRA and CDR2 is YSYEKL. The V end was cut by 4 bases, the J end by 0 bases, with 16 bases between. This CDR3 has 17 amino acids. The chain's CDR3 is CASSPPVGLISYNEQFF. CDR3 in DNA: TGCGCCAGCAGCCCGCCCGTGGGCCTTATCTCCTACAATGAGCAGTTCTTC.

This clonotype has ten or more counts. This chain joins TRBV7-9 and TRBJ2-3; unclear D gene. This CDR3 has 12 amino acids. V shed 5 bases and J shed 8 bases, with 11 bases lying between them. The germline CDR1 and CDR2 sequences are SEHNR and FQNEAQ (reference sequence). CDR3 DNA: TGTGCCAGCAGCCCCTCGGAGCGTACGCAGTATTTT. This gives the protein CASSPSERTQYF.

The chain is built from TRBV5-5 and TRBJ2-7, with D maybe TRBD1 (5 bases). CDR1 and CDR2 from the germline V gene are SGHKS and YYEKEE (reference sequence). V gave up 0 bases and J gave up 2 bases, with 9 bases separating them. The CDR3 totals 14 residues. The CDR3 nucleotides are TGTGCCAGCAGCTTGGTCGGCAGGGCCTACGAGCAGTACGTC. Translation: CASSLVGRAYEQYV.

The chain links TRBV5-1 to TRBJ2-3; D is possibly TRBD1 (5 bases). V lost 4 bases and J 4 bases, leaving 13 bases between the germline ends. This CDR3 spans 14 amino acids. Germline CDR1 SGHRS, CDR2 YFSETQ. Written as DNA, the CDR3 is TGCGCCAGCAGCCCGGCCGGACATCCAGATACGCAGTATTTT. This gives the protein CASSPAGHPDTQYF.